A single sample gave rise to the 17 T cell receptor beta chains below, sequenced in a study of T-cell reconstitution after alpha-beta-depleted transplantation in children. Unique molecular identifiers were used to barcode this TCRbeta library. TCRdb processed the PCR reads anew with MiXCR; each CDR3 protein has one entry. The table shows 200,000 to 300,000 distinct CDR3 sequences, with around 12% occurring only once. The sequencing used PBMCs from the stem cell graft donor, collected from the stem cell graft. The receptors here all came from a human donor who donated a stem cell graft to a child with acute lymphoblastic leukemia.

This clonotype was found many times. The rearrangement uses TRBV5-1 and TRBJ2-5; tentatively, D is TRBD2 (6 bases). The CDR3 length is 14 residues. Germline-derived CDR1 and CDR2 are SGHRS and YFSETQ. Between the trimmed V and J ends, which lost 0 bases and 3 bases, there was a span of 9 bases. CDR3 sequence reads: CASSLVVAEETQYF. The CDR3 DNA is TGCGCCAGCAGCTTGGTAGTAGCGGAAGAGACCCAGTACTTC.

This sequence joins TRBV7-8 and TRBJ2-1, with unresolved D. CDR3 size: 14 residues. The germline CDR1 and CDR2 sequences are SGHVS and FQNEAQ. The V gene lost 3 bases and the J gene lost 10 bases, with 16 bases spanning the gap. CDR3 loop: CASSLTGIGLEQFF. The CDR3 nucleotides are TGTGCCAGCAGCTTGACCGGTATAGGGTTAGAGCAGTTCTTC.

This clonotype was observed at least ten times. CDR3 sequence reads: CATSRSGHLQETQYF. As DNA, the CDR3 is TGTGCCACCAGCAGGTCGGGACACTTACAAGAGACCCAGTACTTC. The chain links TRBV15 to TRBJ2-5; tentative D call: TRBD1 (6 bases). The CDR3 contains 15 residues. Per germline, CDR1 LNHNV and CDR2 YYDKDF (reference sequence). Between the trimmed V and J ends, which lost 3 bases and 2 bases, there was a span of 13 bases. Using reference TRBV15 and TRBJ2-5 for the parts outside the CDR3, the full variable domain is DAMVIQNPRYQVTQFGKPVTLSCSQTLNHNVMYWYQQKSSQAPKLLFHYYDKDFNNEADTPDNFQSRRPNTSFCFLDIRSPGLGDTAMYLCATSRSGHLQETQYFGPGTRLLVL.

This clonotype was detected many times. The chain uses TRBV7-2 and TRBJ2-1; 9 bases agree with TRBD2. V lost 5 bases and J lost 6; bases outside the gene matches: 8. This CDR3 region has 15 residues. Germline V CDR1 and CDR2: SGHTA, FQGNSA. The CDR3 spells CASSPRGGRANEQFF. The CDR3 DNA sequence: TGTGCCAGCAGCCCCCGAGGCGGGAGGGCCAATGAGCAGTTCTTC.

This clonotype was counted ten times or more. DNA for the CDR3: TGTGCCAGCAGCTCGACAGCTGGAAACACCATATATTTT. This gives the protein CASSSTAGNTIYF. This chain connects TRBV12-3 or TRBV12-4 to TRBJ1-3; TRBD1 might be the D (5 bases). The CDR3 contains 13 residues. Deletions cut 6 bases from V and 2 bases from J, with 8 bases between.

This clonotype was observed at least ten times. V gene TRBV6-2 or TRBV6-3 combines with J gene TRBJ2-3; D uncertain. V gave up 2 bases and J gave up 2 bases, with 8 bases separating them. Germline CDR1 and CDR2: MNHEY and SVGEGT. The CDR3 length is 14 residues. The CDR3, as DNA: TGTGCCAGCAGTTACGTCGCCGACACAGATACGCAGTATTTT. This gives the protein CASSYVADTDTQYF.

A remark on this clonotype: A much larger clone lies a single base off, so this may be a read error. The V and J genes are TRBV29-1 and TRBJ2-2, with D perhaps TRBD1 (5 bases). CDR3 size: 13 residues. The V end was cut by 3 bases, the J end by 0 bases, with 5 bases between. CDR1 and CDR2 (germline): SQVTM, ANQGSEA. CDR3 residues: CSVDRANTGELFF. The CDR3 DNA reads TGCAGCGTTGACAGGGCGAACACCGGGGAGCTGTTTTTT.

This clonotype was counted many times. This chain connects TRBV5-1 to TRBJ1-1, with D uncertain. This CDR3 contains 14 residues. V lost 0 bases and J lost 2, with 8 bases in between. Germline CDR1 SGHRS, CDR2 YFSETQ. The CDR3 DNA is TGCGCCAGCAGCTTGGGGCACAGTAACACTGAAGCTTTCTTT. Its translation: CASSLGHSNTEAFF. Supplemented by reference TRBV5-1 and TRBJ1-1, the full variable domain reads KAGVTQTPRYLIKTRGQQVTLSCSPISGHRSVSWYQQTPGQGLQFLFEYFSETQRNKGNFPGRFSGRQFSNSRSEMNVSTLELGDSALYLCASSLGHSNTEAFFGQGTRLTVV.

The chain carries TRBV6-2 or TRBV6-3 and TRBJ2-7; a possible D gene is TRBD2 (7 bases). From germline, CDR1 is MNHEY and CDR2 SVGEGT. The length of the CDR3 is 19 residues. Trimming left V 0 bases short and J 3 bases short, with 24 bases between. The CDR3 sequence is CASSYSIGEGSGECYEQYF. In nucleotides, the CDR3 is TGTGCCAGCAGTTACTCGATCGGGGAGGGGTCAGGGGAATGCTACGAGCAGTACTTC.

This clonotype occurred many times. The chain joins TRBV7-9 to TRBJ1-2; D not certain. V was trimmed by 4 bases and J by 1 base, leaving 10 bases between them. Looked up from germline, CDR1 is SEHNR and CDR2 is FQNEAQ (reference sequence). The CDR3 runs 14 residues. DNA for the CDR3: TGTGCCAGCAGCTCATTAGATCTTAACTATGGCTACACCTTC. Protein product: CASSSLDLNYGYTF.

At least ten counts were recorded for this clonotype. The chain recombines TRBV12-3 or TRBV12-4 with TRBJ2-6, with D tentatively TRBD1 (5 bases). CDR3 length: 15 residues. V was trimmed by 6 bases and J by 2 bases, leaving 11 bases between them. The CDR3 protein is CASSPPGTGANVLTF. The CDR3 DNA reads TGTGCCAGCAGCCCCCCAGGGACTGGGGCCAACGTCCTGACTTTC.

This clonotype was observed at least ten times. This chain connects TRBV12-3 or TRBV12-4 to TRBJ2-5; 7 positions match TRBD1. The CDR3 is made up of 15 amino acids. V shed 1 base, J shed 1 base, and the junction held 3 bases outside the gene matches. The CDR3 coding sequence is TGTGCCAGCAGTTTAGGTGGGGACAGCCAAGAGACCCAGTACTTC. Translated, it gives CASSLGGDSQETQYF.

In this sample, this clonotype turned up many times. This chain links TRBV20-1 with TRBJ2-5; either TRBD1 or TRBD2 may fit D (5 bases each). CDR3 length: 16 residues. V was pared by 0 bases and J by 5 bases, with 19 bases between. Germline lookup yields CDR1 DFQATT and CDR2 SNEGSKA (reference sequence). CDR3 residues: CSARDGTVTLKETQYF. The CDR3 coding sequence is TGCAGTGCTAGAGATGGGACCGTAACCTTGAAGGAGACCCAGTACTTC.

This clonotype was found many times. The chain recombines TRBV5-1 with TRBJ2-2, with a tentative D call TRBD2 (6 bases). The CDR3 extends over 15 amino acids. CDR1 SGHRS and CDR2 YFSETQ come from the germline V gene. V lost 4 bases and J lost 7, with 17 bases in between. The CDR3 is CASSIGGQLLGELFF. The CDR3, as DNA: TGCGCCAGCAGCATCGGAGGGCAGTTGCTCGGGGAGCTGTTTTTT.

The chain joins TRBV19 to TRBJ1-4, with D perhaps TRBD1 (5 bases). Germline V lookup: CDR1 LNHDA, CDR2 SQIVND (reference sequence). The V end was cut by 1 base, the J end by 7 bases, with 16 bases between. The CDR3 is 16 residues long. Here the CDR3 DNA reads TGTGCCAGTAGTATAGGGACACTCGGACTAGGTGAAAAACTGTTTTTT. It specifies CASSIGTLGLGEKLFF.

This clonotype appeared many times. V usage is TRBV12-3 or TRBV12-4 and J usage is TRBJ2-1; no firm D call. The CDR3 covers 12 residues. The ends were cut back, 8 bases at V and 4 bases at J, with 9 bases in the middle. The CDR3 coding sequence is TGTGCCAGCTCCCGAGGATACAATGAGCAGTTCTTC. Protein sequence: CASSRGYNEQFF.

At least ten counts were recorded for this clonotype. This chain links TRBV7-9 with TRBJ2-5, with unresolved D. Trimming took off 2 bases at V and 5 bases at J, with 21 bases between the two ends. Per the germline V gene, CDR1 is SEHNR and CDR2 is FQNEAQ (reference sequence). The CDR3 totals 17 residues. The chain's CDR3 is CASSLPSTEGISETQYF. CDR3 DNA sequence: TGTGCCAGCAGCTTACCATCAACGGAAGGGATATCGGAGACCCAGTACTTC.